The entry below gives a single TCR beta chain sequence along with its context. V lost 5 bases and J 3 bases, leaving 7 bases between the germline ends. CDR1 is MDHEN and CDR2 is SYDVKM in the germline V gene. The CDR3 covers 12 residues. These data come from a study of blood T cell repertoires in COVID-19. Only in-frame clones appear in the TCRdb table, and some are missing; sequencing was by immunoSEQ multiplex PCR. Here the sample spans over 150,000 clones, approximately 85% being singletons. The receptor was isolated from a woman of 80 years or more with COVID-19, enrolled during active disease. Sequencing was performed on peripheral blood. The chain employs TRBV28 and TRBJ1-2; D gene ambiguous. CDR3 region: CASSPTYYGYTF. DNA of the CDR3: TGTGCCAGCAGTCCGACATACTATGGCTACACCTTC.